The clone carrying this T cell receptor (beta chain) has only one observation. Its antigen is not known. The data derive from a study of siplizumab effects on memory and regulatory T cells. Study-wide findings and caveats: Assignment to unstimulated subsets succeeded for only a minor fraction of the alloreactive clones. Mean Treg-derived proportions of mappable alloreactive CD4+ clones were around 75% for siplizumab and 25% to 30% for controls.

The CDR3 has 15 amino acids. Trimming stripped 4 bases from V and 8 bases from J, with 18 bases between. The germline V gene has CDR1 SGHNT and CDR2 YYREEE (reference sequence). Only in-frame clones appear in the TCRdb table, and some are missing; sequencing was by immunoSEQ multiplex PCR. The data contain around 100,000 clones, 94% of them singletons. The sequencing sample was made of Tregs sorted from blood. The J gene is TRBJ1-4, the V gene TRBV5-4, with a weak D call TRBD1 (5 bases). The TCR comes from a human donor in good health. CDR3 in amino acids: CASSPGWGGVEKLFF. In nucleotides, the CDR3 is TGTGCCAGCAGCCCGGGCTGGGGAGGGGTCGAAAAACTGTTTTTT.